This T cell receptor beta chain derives from a study of blood T cell repertoires in COVID-19. Looking at the study overall: In each case, the material was cDNA or gDNA derived from T cells, B-cell-depleted T cells, or PBMCs.

The authors' processing: Amplification of reference gene primers was used by the study to estimate nucleated cell counts. The data were produced by immunoSEQ multiplex PCR, yet TCRdb's version contains in-frame clones alone and is incomplete. From that table come the V and J calls and clone size; the DNA was used to work out D and trimming. The data hold about 240,000 clones, with 83% observed a single time. This clone showed up just a few times. The CDR3 totals 14 residues. V was clipped by 6 bases and J by 5 bases, with 17 bases between them. Germline V gene lookup returns CDR1 MNHEY and CDR2 SVGAGI.

What was sequenced was PBMCs or T cells enriched from blood (not recorded which). The chain joins TRBV6-5 to TRBJ2-7, with TRBD2 as a possible D gene (6 bases). This TCR was sampled from a woman in her thirties or forties who had been exposed to COVID-19. The CDR3: CASRAPGRIDEQYF. DNA of the CDR3: TGTGCCAGCAGGGCTCCGGGGAGGATCGACGAGCAGTACTTC.